The text below deals with one T cell receptor (beta chain). These data belong to a study of CD8 T cells in Susac syndrome. RNA, at about 0.5 to 1 ug, was reverse transcribed with random hexamers. MiXCR, applied by TCRdb to the immunoSEQ multiplex PCR reads, yields one record per CDR3 protein. Altogether roughly 120,000 distinct CDR3 sequences are present, around 92% being singletons, with the ten largest covering around 0.085%. V dropped 5 bases and J dropped 1 base, with 11 bases sitting between them. Germline-derived CDR1 and CDR2 are SNHLY and FYNNEI. This CDR3 region has 14 residues. Sequencing was carried out using CD4+ T cells from PBMCs. The origin of this receptor is a human donor with multiple sclerosis. The genes are TRBV2 and TRBJ2-5, with a tentative D call TRBD2 (5 bases). Written as DNA, the CDR3 is TGTGCCAGCAGTAGAGGACTGGCCCAAGAGACCCAGTACTTC. Protein sequence: CASSRGLAQETQYF.